The 8 T cell receptor beta chains below come from one sample, sequenced in a study of follicular helper T cells after annual influenza vaccination. Time point in this sample: 2014-2015 season, 7 days after vaccination. The repertoire was sequenced with immunoSEQ multiplex PCR; TCRdb's copy has only in-frame clones and lacks some. The sample includes 7,500 to 10,000 clones, approximately 80% of them seen just once. Material: CXCR5+ CD38- circulating T follicular helper cells from blood, obtained 7 days after influenza vaccination. Subset meaning: circulating Tfh, non-naive CD4+CXCR5+PD-1+ (ICOS+CD38+ or ICOS-CD38-). The receptors stem from an adult who received the influenza vaccine.

This clone was counted a single time. The chain combines TRBV27 with TRBJ2-5, with 8 bases identical to TRBD1. Losses at the gene ends were 6 bases for V and 7 bases for J; bases not matched to a gene: 13. Germline V lookup: CDR1 MNHEY, CDR2 SMNVEV (reference sequence). CDR3 size: 15 residues. CDR3 nucleotides: TGTGCCAGCAGCTATAACCCCAGGGGGCGGGGGACCCAGTACTTC. It is translated as CASSYNPRGRGTQYF.

This clone was detected only a few times. The V gene is TRBV27, the J gene TRBJ2-6; no firm D call. This CDR3 contains 15 residues. Germline values: CDR1 MNHEY, CDR2 SMNVEV (reference sequence). Trimming cost V 8 bases and J 0 bases, with 11 bases left between them. CDR3 bases: TGTGCCAGCCAAAAGACGAGCTCTGGGGCCAACGTCCTGACTTTC. Protein product: CASQKTSSGANVLTF.

This clone was found a few times. The rearrangement links TRBV9 to TRBJ2-1, with D hard to call. V was cut by 0 bases and J by 10 bases, with 20 bases left in between. Germline CDR1 is SGDLS and CDR2 is YYNGEE. This CDR3 is built from 16 residues. The CDR3 reads CASSVGFNTRSPEQFF. In DNA, the CDR3 is TGTGCCAGCAGCGTAGGGTTTAACACCCGGTCCCCAGAGCAGTTCTTC.

The V gene is TRBV5-4, the J gene TRBJ2-7; the match to TRBD2 covers 7 bases. The CDR3 loop spans 14 amino acids. Germline V CDR1 and CDR2: SGHNT, YYREEE (reference sequence). Trimming cost V 4 bases and J 6 bases; bases outside gene matches: 10. The CDR3 is CASSLGGTDGEQYF. The CDR3 region has the DNA TGTGCCAGCAGCCTGGGAGGGACGGACGGCGAGCAGTACTTC.

CDR3 in amino acids: CASSPRRDANTGELFF. The CDR3 nucleotides are TGTGCCAGCAGCCCACGCAGGGATGCGAACACCGGGGAGCTGTTTTTT. This chain links TRBV9 with TRBJ2-2; weak D call: TRBD1 (5 bases). V was pared by 4 bases and J by 0 bases, with 13 bases between. CDR3 length: 16 residues. CDR1 is SGDLS and CDR2 is YYNGEE in the germline V gene.

The chain couples TRBV9 to TRBJ2-5; 7 positions match TRBD2. The J segment lost 4 bases and the V segment lost 0 bases, leaving 6 bases of the junction unmatched. The CDR3 length is 15 residues. Germline V gene sequence: CDR1 SGDLS, CDR2 YYNGEE. CDR3 region: CASSVAFTGGETQYF. The CDR3 DNA follows: TGTGCCAGCAGCGTAGCTTTCACGGGAGGAGAGACCCAGTACTTC.

J is TRBJ2-6 and V is TRBV7-3; tentatively, D is TRBD1 or TRBD2 (6 bases each). CDR1 SGHTA and CDR2 FQGTGA come from the germline V gene. Trimming stripped 5 bases from V and 0 bases from J, with 11 bases between. The CDR3 sequence is 16 residues long. The CDR3 nucleotides read TGTGCCAGCAGCCCCCGGGGGCTCTCTGGGGCCAACGTCCTGACTTTC. Residues: CASSPRGLSGANVLTF.

There are a few counts of this clone. The V and J genes are TRBV7-9 and TRBJ1-4; maybe TRBD1 (6 bases). The V end lost 5 bases, the J end lost 8 bases, and 15 bases lay between the germline ends. The CDR3 runs 14 residues. Looked up from germline, CDR1 is SEHNR and CDR2 is FQNEAQ (reference sequence). The CDR3: CASSTNRVSEKLFF. CDR3 coding DNA: TGTGCCAGCAGCACCAACAGGGTGTCGGAAAAACTGTTTTTT.